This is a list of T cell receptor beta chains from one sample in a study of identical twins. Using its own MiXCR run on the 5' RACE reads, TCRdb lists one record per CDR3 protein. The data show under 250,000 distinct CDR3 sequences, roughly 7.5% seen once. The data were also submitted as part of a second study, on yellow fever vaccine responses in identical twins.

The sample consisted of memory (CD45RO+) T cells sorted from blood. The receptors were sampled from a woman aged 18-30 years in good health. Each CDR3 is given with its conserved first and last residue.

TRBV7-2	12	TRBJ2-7	CASSLYAYEQYF
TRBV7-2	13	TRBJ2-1	CASSLVKAVAQFF
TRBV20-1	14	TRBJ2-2	CSAVRDLNTGELFF
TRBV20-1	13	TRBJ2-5	CSARGNYQETQYF
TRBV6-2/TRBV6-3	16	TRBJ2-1	CASSSALIGSYNEQFF
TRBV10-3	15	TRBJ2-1	CASEGPGQGNNEQFF
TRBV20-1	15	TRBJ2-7	CSAILSGGASYEQYF
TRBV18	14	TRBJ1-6	CASSPQESNSPLHF
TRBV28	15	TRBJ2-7	CASSPAGQGNYEQYF
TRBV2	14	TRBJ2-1	CASSSGTGVGEQFF
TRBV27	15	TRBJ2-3	CASSSRGGPRDTQYF
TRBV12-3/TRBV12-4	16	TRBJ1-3	CASSYISRPSGNTIYF
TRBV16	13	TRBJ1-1	CASSQLSETEAFF
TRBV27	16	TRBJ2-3	CASSRPLPQGTDTQYF
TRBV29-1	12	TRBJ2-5	CSVGRVEETQYF
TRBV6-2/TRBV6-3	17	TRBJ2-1	CASSPMSGRSSYNEQFF
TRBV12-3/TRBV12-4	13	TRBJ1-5	CASSLWSNQPQHF
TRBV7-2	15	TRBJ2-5	CASSLSGTTQETQYF
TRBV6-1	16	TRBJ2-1	CASSASGGGARNEQFF
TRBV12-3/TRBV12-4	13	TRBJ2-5	CASSWTGQETQYF
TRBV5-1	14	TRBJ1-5	CASSLEPDLEPQHF
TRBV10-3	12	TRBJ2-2	CAIGANTGELFF
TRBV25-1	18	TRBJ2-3	CGSRVPGTSSGGTDTQYF
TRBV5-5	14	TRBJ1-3	CASSGQHSGNTIYF
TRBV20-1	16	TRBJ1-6	CSAREWGGPLNSPLHF
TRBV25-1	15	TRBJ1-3	CASSGPGDGGNTIYF